The clone carrying this TCR beta chain was seen a handful of times. The antigen is undetermined. The data belong to a study of T cell repertoires in cytomegalovirus infection. Findings of the study overall: CMV-specific HLA-C-restricted TCR beta clonotypes dominated the ex vivo response.

One entry per CDR3 protein results from TCRdb running MiXCR on the reads. The profile covers 560,000 or so distinct CDR3 sequences, with approximately 15% appearing a single time and around 25% taken by the ten largest. Trimming removed 11 bases at V and 4 bases at J, with 14 bases between. The germline CDR1 and CDR2 sequences are SNHLY and FYNNEI. CDR3 length: 12 residues. This TCR was sampled from a human donor in good health (CMV status not recorded). Some clones in this sample may be carry-over from other donors' samples. Source material: CD8+ T cells from PBMCs. The V gene is TRBV2, the J gene TRBJ2-5; tentatively, D is TRBD1 (5 bases). The CDR3 nucleotides read TGTGCCCGCGCCCAGGGTCGAGAGACCCAGTACTTC. This sequence encodes CARAQGRETQYF.